This TCR beta chain derives from a study of blood T cell repertoires in COVID-19. Study information: Researchers got acute and convalescent COVID-19 samples from the United States, Italy and Spain. Sources were T cells, B-cell-depleted T cells, or PBMCs; the material itself was cDNA or gDNA.

Measured with immunoSEQ multiplex PCR; TCRdb has only the in-frame clones, and not every one. This table has approximately 150,000 clones, about 88% appearing once. After removal of 0 bases from V and 2 bases from J, the junction contained 6 bases not matched to a gene. The CDR3 extends over 16 amino acids. Germline loops: CDR1 MNHEY, CDR2 SVGAGI. The chain joins TRBV6-5 to TRBJ2-7; 8 bases align to TRBD2. This receptor was obtained from a man aged 60 to 75 with active or convalescent COVID-19. The sample comprised peripheral blood. The CDR3 region is CASSYSFTSGTYEQYF. The CDR3 coding sequence is TGTGCCAGCAGTTACTCGTTCACTAGCGGAACCTACGAGCAGTACTTC.